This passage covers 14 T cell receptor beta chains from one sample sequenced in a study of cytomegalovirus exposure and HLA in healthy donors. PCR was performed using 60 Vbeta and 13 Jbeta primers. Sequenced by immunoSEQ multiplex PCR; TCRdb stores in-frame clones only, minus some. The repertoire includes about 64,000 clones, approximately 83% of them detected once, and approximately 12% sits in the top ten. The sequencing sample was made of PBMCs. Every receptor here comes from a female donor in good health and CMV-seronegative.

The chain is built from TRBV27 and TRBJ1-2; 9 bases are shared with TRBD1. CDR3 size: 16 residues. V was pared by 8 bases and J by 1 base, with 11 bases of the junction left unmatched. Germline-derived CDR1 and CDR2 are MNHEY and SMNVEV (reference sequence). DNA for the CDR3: TGTGCCAGCGCGGGGACAGGGTTGCCCGATAACTATGGCTACACCTTC. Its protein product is CASAGTGLPDNYGYTF.

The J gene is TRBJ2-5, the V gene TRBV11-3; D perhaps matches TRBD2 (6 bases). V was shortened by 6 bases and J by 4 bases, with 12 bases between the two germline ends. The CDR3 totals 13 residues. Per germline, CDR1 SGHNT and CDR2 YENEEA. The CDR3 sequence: CASSSTGVETQYF. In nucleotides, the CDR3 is TGTGCCAGCAGTTCAACGGGGGTAGAGACCCAGTACTTC.

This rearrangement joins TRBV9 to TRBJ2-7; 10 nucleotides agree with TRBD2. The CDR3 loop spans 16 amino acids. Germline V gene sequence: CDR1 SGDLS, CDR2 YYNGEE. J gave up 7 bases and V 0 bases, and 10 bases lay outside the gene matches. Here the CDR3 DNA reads TGTGCCAGCAGCGTAGACGGGAGCGGGGGGGCGTGGGAGCAGTACTTC. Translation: CASSVDGSGGAWEQYF.

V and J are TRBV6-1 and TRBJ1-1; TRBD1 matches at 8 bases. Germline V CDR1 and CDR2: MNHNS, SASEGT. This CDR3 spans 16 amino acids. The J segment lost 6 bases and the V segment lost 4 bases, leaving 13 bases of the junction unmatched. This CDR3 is CASSGADRDHLSEAFF. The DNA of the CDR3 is TGTGCCAGCAGTGGGGCGGACAGGGACCATCTATCTGAAGCTTTCTTT.

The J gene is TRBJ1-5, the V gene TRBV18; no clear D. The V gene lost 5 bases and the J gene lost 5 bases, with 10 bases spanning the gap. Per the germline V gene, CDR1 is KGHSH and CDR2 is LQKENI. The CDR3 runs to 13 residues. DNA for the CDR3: TGTGCCAGCTCATATGGGCCGTATCAGCCCCAGCATTTT. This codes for CASSYGPYQPQHF.

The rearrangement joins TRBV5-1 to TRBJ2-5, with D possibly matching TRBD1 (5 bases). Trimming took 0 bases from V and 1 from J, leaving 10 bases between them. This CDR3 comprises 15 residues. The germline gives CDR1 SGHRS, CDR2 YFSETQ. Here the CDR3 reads CASSLDQGPQETQYF. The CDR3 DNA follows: TGCGCCAGCAGCTTGGACCAGGGTCCCCAAGAGACCCAGTACTTC.

The CDR3 here is CAWSEGTGQPQHF. The CDR3 DNA sequence: TGTGCCTGGAGTGAGGGGACTGGGCAGCCCCAGCATTTT. V gene TRBV30 combines with J gene TRBJ1-5; perhaps TRBD1 as D (5 bases). The CDR3 consists of 13 residues. CDR1 GTSNPN and CDR2 SVGIG come from the germline V gene (reference sequence). V was trimmed by 1 base and J by 7 bases, leaving 11 bases between them.

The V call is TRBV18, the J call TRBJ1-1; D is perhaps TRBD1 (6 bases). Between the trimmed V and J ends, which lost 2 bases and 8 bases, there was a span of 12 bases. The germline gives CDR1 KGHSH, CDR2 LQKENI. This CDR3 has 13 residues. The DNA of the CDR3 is TGTGCCAGCTCACCAACAGGGTCCCTCGAAGCTTTCTTT. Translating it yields CASSPTGSLEAFF.

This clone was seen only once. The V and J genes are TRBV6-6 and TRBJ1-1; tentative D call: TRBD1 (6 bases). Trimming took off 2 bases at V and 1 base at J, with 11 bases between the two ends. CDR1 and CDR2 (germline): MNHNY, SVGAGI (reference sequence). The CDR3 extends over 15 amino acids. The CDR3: CASSYRQAKNTEAFF. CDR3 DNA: TGTGCCAGCAGTTACAGACAGGCCAAGAACACTGAAGCTTTCTTT.

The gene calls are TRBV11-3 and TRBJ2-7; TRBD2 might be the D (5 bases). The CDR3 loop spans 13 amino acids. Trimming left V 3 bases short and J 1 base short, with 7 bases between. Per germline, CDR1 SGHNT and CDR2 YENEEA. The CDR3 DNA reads TGTGCCAGCAGCTTGGGAGCATCCTACGAGCAGTACTTC. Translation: CASSLGASYEQYF.

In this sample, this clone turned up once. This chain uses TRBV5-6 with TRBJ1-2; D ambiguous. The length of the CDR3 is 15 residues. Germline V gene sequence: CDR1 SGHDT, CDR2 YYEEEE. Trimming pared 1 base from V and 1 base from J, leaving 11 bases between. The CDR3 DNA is TGTGCCAGCAGCTTGCCCAAACAGCATAACTATGGCTACACCTTC. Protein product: CASSLPKQHNYGYTF.

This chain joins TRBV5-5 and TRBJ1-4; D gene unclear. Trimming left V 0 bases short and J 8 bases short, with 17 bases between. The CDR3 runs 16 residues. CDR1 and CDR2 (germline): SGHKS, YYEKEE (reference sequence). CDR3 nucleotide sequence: TGTGCCAGCAGCTTGGGTCCCCGGGAAAGCAGGGAAAAACTGTTTTTT. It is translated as CASSLGPRESREKLFF.

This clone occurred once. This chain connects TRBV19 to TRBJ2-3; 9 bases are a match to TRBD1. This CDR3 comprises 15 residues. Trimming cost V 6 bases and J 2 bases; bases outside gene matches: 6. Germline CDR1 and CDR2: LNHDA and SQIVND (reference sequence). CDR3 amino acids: CASRWTGAPTDTQYF. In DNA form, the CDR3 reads TGTGCCAGTAGATGGACAGGGGCCCCCACAGATACGCAGTATTTT.

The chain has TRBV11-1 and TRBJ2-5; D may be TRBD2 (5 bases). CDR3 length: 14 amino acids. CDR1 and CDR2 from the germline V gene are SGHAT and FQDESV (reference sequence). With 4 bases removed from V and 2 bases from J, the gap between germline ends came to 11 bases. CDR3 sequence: CASSSAGLQETQYF. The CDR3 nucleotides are TGTGCCAGCAGCTCGGCAGGACTGCAAGAGACCCAGTACTTC.